A single sample gave rise to the 8 T cell receptor beta chains below, sequenced in a study of shared T cell receptors in the human thymus. The repertoire was sequenced with immunoSEQ multiplex PCR; TCRdb's copy has only in-frame clones and lacks some. The sample has fewer than 700,000 clones, roughly 90% seen once. The sample also formed part of further work on human thymus T cells.

Sequencing was carried out using thymocytes. The source is a boy younger than two with a congenital heart defect.

The V call is TRBV4-3, the J call TRBJ1-2; tentative D call: TRBD1 (5 bases). CDR1 is LGHNA and CDR2 is YSLEER in the germline V gene. The ends were cut back, 1 base at V and 4 bases at J, with 10 bases in the middle. The CDR3 loop spans 14 amino acids. The CDR3 sequence: CASSQGQFFYGYTF. The DNA for the CDR3 is TGCGCCAGCAGCCAAGGACAGTTCTTCTATGGCTACACCTTC.

This chain uses TRBV19 with TRBJ2-2; TRBD2 matches 7 bases. J was trimmed by 4 bases and V by 3 bases; bases with no gene match: 11. CDR1 and CDR2 from the germline V gene are LNHDA and SQIVND (reference sequence). CDR3 length equals 17 residues. The CDR3 DNA is TGTGCCAGTAGTATGAGTCTAGCGGCAGAATCCACCGGGGAGCTGTTTTTT. It translates to CASSMSLAAESTGELFF.

This clone was counted a few times. The gene calls are TRBV6-6 and TRBJ1-3; 8 positions agree with TRBD1. Germline values: CDR1 MNHNY, CDR2 SVGAGI (reference sequence). CDR3 length: 15 amino acids. Unmatched junction bases numbered 4, after V lost 2 bases and J lost 4 bases. CDR3 nucleotides: TGTGCCAGCAGTTACCAGACAGGGGAGGGAAACACCATATATTTT. Translated: CASSYQTGEGNTIYF.

The chain has TRBV30 and TRBJ2-1, with TRBD2 identical over 15 bases. The CDR3 spans 19 residues. Germline V lookup: CDR1 GTSNPN, CDR2 SVGIG (reference sequence). J gave up 7 bases and V 2 bases, and 15 bases lay outside the gene matches. DNA for the CDR3: TGTGCCTGGAGTAACCCGGGACTAGCGGGAGGTGGCCTTTGGAATGAGCAGTTCTTC. This encodes CAWSNPGLAGGGLWNEQFF.

The chain couples TRBV4-1 to TRBJ1-1; 7 bases fit TRBD1. V was clipped by 0 bases and J by 3 bases; unmatched bases: 7. This CDR3 has 16 amino acids. Germline assignment: CDR1 MGHRA and CDR2 YSYEKL. The CDR3 DNA sequence: TGCGCCAGCAGCCAAGAAGACAGGGAGTGGGACACTGAAGCTTTCTTT. This sequence encodes CASSQEDREWDTEAFF.

The chain recombines TRBV11-2 with TRBJ2-2, with unresolved D. Germline loops: CDR1 SGHAT, CDR2 FQNNGV. The CDR3 runs 15 residues. Trimming took 6 bases from V and 3 from J, leaving 14 bases between them. The CDR3 spells CASSHDERYTGELFF. The CDR3 DNA sequence: TGTGCCAGCAGTCATGACGAGAGGTACACCGGGGAGCTGTTTTTT.

The V and J genes are TRBV15 and TRBJ2-7; 9 bases fit TRBD2. Germline-derived CDR1 and CDR2 are LNHNV and YYDKDF (reference sequence). After removal of 2 bases from V and 2 bases from J, the junction contained 4 bases not matched to a gene. The CDR3 extends over 15 amino acids. The CDR3 region has the DNA TGTGCCACCAGCAGAAGGCGGGAGGGCCCCTACGAGCAGTACTTC. This encodes CATSRRREGPYEQYF.

The genes are TRBV6-4 and TRBJ2-1; 12 bases are shared with TRBD2. V shed 3 bases, J shed 0 bases, and the junction held 12 bases outside the gene matches. The CDR3 loop spans 20 amino acids. Germline values: CDR1 MRHNA, CDR2 SNTAGT. The CDR3 DNA reads as TGTGCCAGCAGTGAGGGACCTCGGACTAGCGGGGACAGCTCCTACAATGAGCAGTTCTTC. It encodes CASSEGPRTSGDSSYNEQFF.